The rows below give T cell receptor beta chains drawn from one sample of a study of blood T cell repertoires in COVID-19. Profiling relied on immunoSEQ multiplex PCR, and the TCRdb table lists in-frame clones only, not all of them. The table lists about 150,000 clones, 70% to 85% of them singletons, with approximately 10% in the top ten. The sample comprised peripheral blood. Receptor source: a woman aged 45-59 years with acute or convalescent COVID-19. The CDR3 runs from the conserved cysteine through the conserved F or W. A D gene is named only where the DNA matches it firmly. Clone size appears in some rows only: once, few, many, or a class for an expanded clone.

TRBD2	NA	TRBV28	TRBJ2-7	CASSLSGTNYEQYF	TGTGCCAGCAGTCTTAGCGGGACCAACTACGAGCAGTACTTC
NA	once	TRBV5-1	TRBJ1-1	CASSLGGLGNTEAFF	TGCGCCAGCAGCTTGGGGGGCCTTGGGAACACTGAAGCTTTCTTT
NA	NA	TRBV10-3	TRBJ1-1	CAISELRGNTEAFF	TGTGCCATCAGTGAGCTAAGGGGGAACACTGAAGCTTTCTTT
NA	NA	TRBV11-1	TRBJ1-2	CASSLYRDRGYTF	TGTGCCAGCAGCTTATACCGTGACAGGGGCTACACCTTC
NA	once	TRBV21-1	TRBJ1-5	CASSKGGDRGHQPQHF	TGTGCCAGCAGCAAAGGGGGGGACAGGGGGCATCAGCCCCAGCATTTT
TRBD1	NA	TRBV18	TRBJ1-5	CASSPAGTGGNQPQHF	TGTGCCAGCTCACCTGCCGGGACAGGGGGCAATCAGCCCCAGCATTTT
TRBD2	NA	TRBV29-1	TRBJ2-3	CSVAPGLAGGPLVDTQYF	TGCAGCGTCGCCCCGGGACTAGCGGGGGGGCCGCTGGTAGATACGCAGTATTTT
NA	NA	TRBV4-2	TRBJ2-1	CASSQDQASLGEQFF	TGTGCCAGCAGCCAAGATCAGGCTAGCTTGGGTGAGCAGTTCTTC
TRBD1	NA	TRBV5-4	TRBJ1-3	CASSLDLGTGTGAGNTIYF	TGTGCCAGCAGCTTGGATCTGGGAACCGGGACAGGGGCCGGAAACACCATATATTTT
TRBD1	NA	TRBV6-5	TRBJ2-5	CASSYGSGGETQYF	TGTGCCAGCAGTTACGGGTCAGGGGGAGAGACCCAGTACTTC
TRBD2	NA	TRBV7-3	TRBJ2-3	CASSLDAAGVRADTQYF	TGTGCCAGCAGCTTGGACGCCGCGGGGGTTAGGGCAGATACGCAGTATTTT
NA	once	TRBV4-2	TRBJ2-3	CASSQDMLGEADTQYF	TGTGCCAGCAGCCAAGATATGTTGGGTGAGGCAGATACGCAGTATTTT
NA	NA	TRBV3-1/TRBV3-2	TRBJ2-3	CASSQMMQGTTDTQYF	TGTGCCAGCAGCCAAATGATGCAGGGGACCACAGATACGCAGTATTTT
TRBD2	NA	TRBV28	TRBJ2-1	CASSSSGALQFF	TGTGCCAGCAGTAGTAGCGGGGCCCTCCAGTTCTTC
TRBD1	NA	TRBV5-1	TRBJ1-1	CASSVVGGVPSTEAFF	TGCGCCAGCAGCGTTGTAGGGGGCGTTCCTAGCACTGAAGCTTTCTTT
NA	NA	TRBV5-6	TRBJ1-4	CASSGGHVVKLFF	TGTGCCAGCAGCGGGGGACATGTGGTTAAACTGTTTTTT
TRBD1	NA	TRBV10-1	TRBJ2-2	CARGQGGAGELFF	TGCGCCAGGGGACAGGGAGGGGCCGGGGAGCTGTTTTTT
NA	NA	TRBV15	TRBJ2-5	CATSRIDRDFETQYF	TGTGCCACCAGCAGGATAGACAGGGACTTCGAGACCCAGTACTTC
TRBD1	NA	TRBV4-2	TRBJ1-2	CASSQGQGASGVYGYTF	TGTGCCAGCAGCCAGGGACAGGGGGCGTCGGGCGTCTATGGCTACACCTTC
TRBD1	NA	TRBV5-6	TRBJ2-2	CASRTLGQENTGELFF	TGTGCCAGCAGGACCCTGGGACAGGAGAACACCGGGGAGCTGTTTTTT
NA	NA	TRBV2	TRBJ2-7	CASSARVGEQYF	TGTGCCAGCAGTGCCAGGGTCGGGGAGCAGTACTTC
TRBD1	NA	TRBV3-1/TRBV3-2	TRBJ2-2	CASSQVSNRGTGELFF	TGTGCCAGCAGCCAAGTTTCGAACAGGGGCACCGGGGAGCTGTTTTTT
TRBD1	NA	TRBV5-1	TRBJ2-3	CASSLVETGGLLDTQYF	TGCGCCAGCAGCTTGGTGGAAACAGGGGGCCTTCTAGATACGCAGTATTTT
NA	NA	TRBV27	TRBJ1-6	CASSLGGADNSPLHF	TGTGCCAGCAGCCTAGGAGGCGCGGATAATTCACCCCTCCACTTT
NA	NA	TRBV4-2	TRBJ1-5	CASSQTGTLGPQHF	TGTGCCAGCAGCCAAACAGGGACCTTAGGGCCCCAGCATTTT
TRBD2	NA	TRBV2	TRBJ2-3	CASKSGGVNTQYF	TGTGCCAGCAAAAGCGGGGGGGTTAATACGCAGTATTTT
TRBD2	NA	TRBV10-3	TRBJ2-1	CAISVSGRTSYNEQFF	TGTGCCATCAGTGTTAGCGGGAGGACCTCCTACAATGAGCAGTTCTTC
TRBD1	NA	TRBV19	TRBJ1-5	CASRGTGPVGGRPQHF	TGTGCCAGTAGAGGGACAGGTCCCGTTGGGGGCAGGCCCCAGCATTTT
NA	NA	TRBV18	TRBJ2-1	CASSPSYGGSEQFF	TGTGCCAGCTCACCAAGCTACGGGGGATCTGAGCAGTTCTTC
TRBD2	NA	TRBV19	TRBJ2-2	CASRTGGAGTGELFF	TGTGCCAGTAGGACGGGAGGGGCGGGCACCGGGGAGCTGTTTTTT
TRBD1	few	TRBV19	TRBJ1-2	CASSARDRGPHGYTF	TGTGCCAGTAGTGCGCGGGACAGGGGTCCGCATGGCTACACCTTC
NA	once	TRBV5-4	TRBJ1-1	CASSLVGANTEAFF	TGTGCCAGCAGCTTGGTCGGAGCCAACACTGAAGCTTTCTTT
NA	NA	TRBV19	TRBJ2-4	CASSGEGSYVSKNIQYF	TGTGCCAGTAGCGGGGAAGGCAGTTACGTTTCCAAAAACATTCAGTACTTC
TRBD1	few	TRBV5-1	TRBJ1-2	CASSDRTGDLSYGYTF	TGCGCCAGCAGCGACCGGACAGGGGATTTGTCCTATGGCTACACCTTC
NA	NA	TRBV9	TRBJ1-3	CASSVFGQGGNTIYF	TGTGCCAGCAGCGTATTCGGCCAGGGTGGAAACACCATATATTTT
NA	NA	TRBV9	TRBJ2-2	CASSVRETGELFF	TGTGCCAGCAGCGTCCGGGAGACCGGGGAGCTGTTTTTT
NA	NA	TRBV19	TRBJ2-2	CASTAYGGVGPARYTGELFF	TGTGCCAGTACCGCATATGGAGGGGTGGGACCCGCAAGGTACACCGGGGAGCTGTTTTTT
NA	NA	TRBV6-2/TRBV6-3	TRBJ2-7	CASSYPNDRFQYSYEQYF	TGTGCCAGCAGTTACCCCAACGACAGATTCCAATATTCCTACGAGCAGTACTTC
NA	NA	TRBV5-4	TRBJ2-1	CASLDSPIYNEQFF	TGTGCCAGCTTAGACAGCCCGATTTACAATGAGCAGTTCTTC
NA	few	TRBV5-4	TRBJ2-1	CASSLGAGANNEQFF	TGTGCCAGCAGCTTGGGGGCGGGGGCGAACAATGAGCAGTTCTTC
TRBD1	few	TRBV5-6	TRBJ1-1	CASSLRLEWTGGASQAFF	TGTGCCAGCAGCCTACGATTGGAATGGACAGGGGGCGCGAGTCAAGCTTTCTTT
NA	many	TRBV11-2	TRBJ1-3	CASSRTGLSGNTIYF	TGTGCCAGCAGCAGAACAGGTCTCTCTGGAAACACCATATATTTT
TRBD1	NA	TRBV10-3	TRBJ1-3	CAISAGQGQGRNTIYF	TGTGCCATCAGTGCTGGTCAGGGACAGGGGCGAAACACCATATATTTT
TRBD2	NA	TRBV5-1	TRBJ2-1	CASSFSGSGSYNEQFF	TGCGCCAGCAGCTTTAGCGGGAGCGGTTCCTACAATGAGCAGTTCTTC
TRBD1	NA	TRBV5-1	TRBJ1-1	CATTVGQGNTEAFF	TGCGCCACTACAGTGGGACAGGGAAACACTGAAGCTTTCTTT